A selection of T cell receptor beta chains follows, all from one sample in a study of monozygotic twins with inflammatory bowel disease. Reanalyzing the 5' RACE reads, TCRdb keeps one entry per CDR3 protein, without DNA. Its table lists about 330,000 distinct CDR3 sequences. The sample was blood. Receptors were obtained from a human donor with ulcerative colitis or Crohn's disease, or a healthy co-twin of an affected twin (not recorded which). CDR3s include the opening cysteine and the closing phenylalanine or tryptophan.

>TRBV20-1|TRBJ2-1
CSARGGLGGLEQFF
>TRBV5-1|TRBJ2-1
CASSLGGGPLLSSYNEQFF
>TRBV20-1|TRBJ2-5
CSALEAHSHRQETQYF
>TRBV5-1|TRBJ2-1
CASSLGQAYNEQFF
>TRBV5-1|TRBJ2-7
CASSPLAGGSYEQYF
>TRBV10-2|TRBJ2-3
CASSSRDRGTDTQYF
>TRBV2|TRBJ2-7
CASRELIGAPGEQYF
>TRBV15|TRBJ2-3
CATSRASGRDTQYF
>TRBV5-1|TRBJ2-7
CASSSGGTSYEQYF
>TRBV5-1|TRBJ2-1
CASSPRAGADNEQFF
>TRBV3-1|TRBJ1-2
CASSQAPKYGYTF
>TRBV7-3|TRBJ1-1
CASSLDRGKAFF
>TRBV18|TRBJ1-5
CASSPSPPPQPQHF
>TRBV12-3/TRBV12-4|TRBJ1-2
CASSWGGYGYTF
>TRBV20-1|TRBJ1-1
CSATDLNTEAFF
>TRBV20-1|TRBJ1-5
CSAGTGTDQPQHF
>TRBV12-3/TRBV12-4|TRBJ1-4
CASSLAGEIKEKLFF
>TRBV30|TRBJ1-6
CAWVGRGSYNSPLHF
>TRBV19|TRBJ2-1
CASQMLAGLYNEQFF
>TRBV5-1|TRBJ2-7
CASSGILTSGSLYEQYF
>TRBV12-3/TRBV12-4|TRBJ1-5
CASSLSLGTGGLYNQPQHF
>TRBV6-1|TRBJ1-6
CASTAGARANSPLHF
>TRBV12-3/TRBV12-4|TRBJ2-7
CASSFPQGGHYEQYF
>TRBV2|TRBJ2-1
CASRADRAPYNEQFF
>TRBV20-1|TRBJ2-7
CSAAPWSYEQYF
>TRBV7-9|TRBJ1-4
CASSPGFATNEKLFF
>TRBV11-1|TRBJ2-3
CASSTNDPGQGAGTDTQYF
>TRBV20-1|TRBJ2-2
CSAPYYRGAGTGELFF
>TRBV2|TRBJ2-7
CASNPIRGDYEQYF
>TRBV6-2/TRBV6-3|TRBJ1-5
CASSYVDSNQPQHF
>TRBV11-2|TRBJ2-7
CASSRRAGASEQYF
>TRBV28|TRBJ1-1
CASSLGWAGGLAEAFF
>TRBV3-1|TRBJ1-2
CASSQGKGQPHGYTF
>TRBV6-2/TRBV6-3|TRBJ2-3
CASSYPFRYLAAPWDTQYF
>TRBV4-3|TRBJ1-2
CASSQEPGGDGYTF
>TRBV12-3/TRBV12-4|TRBJ1-3
CASTGTGVNGYF
>TRBV30|TRBJ2-3
CAWRRDRGNTQYF
>TRBV2|TRBJ1-6
CASSPSQSNSPLHF
>TRBV10-3|TRBJ2-1
CAITASGGNEQFF
>TRBV13|TRBJ2-1
CASSSGGLSYNEQFF
>TRBV9|TRBJ1-1
CASSLTGGREAFF